The entry below gives a single T cell receptor beta chain sequence along with its context. Mismatch with germline at one junction end may stem from a read error. The sample belongs to a study of blood T cell repertoires in COVID-19. About the research overall: The origin of the acute and convalescent COVID-19 samples was the United States, Italy and Spain.

The length of the CDR3 is 14 residues. Germline CDR1 SGHRS, CDR2 YFSETQ. Assay used: immunoSEQ multiplex PCR; TCRdb lists only in-frame clones, some missing. This table has 300,000 to 350,000 clones, roughly nine tenths appearing once. This TCR came from a woman aged 25 to 39 with COVID-19, enrolled during active disease. The source material was peripheral blood. This chain uses TRBV5-1 with TRBJ2-1, with a tentative D call TRBD1 (6 bases). CDR3 in DNA: TGCGCCAGCAGATTGGGACACCTTAAAGATGAGCAGTTCTTC. It specifies CASRLGHLKDEQFF.